This T cell receptor beta chain was recovered during a study of blood T cell repertoires in COVID-19. Looking at the study overall: The United States, Italy and Spain provided the acute and convalescent COVID-19 samples. T cells, B-cell-depleted T cells, or PBMCs provided the cDNA or gDNA that served as material.

The V gene's germline CDR1 is LGHNA and CDR2 YNFKEQ. This CDR3 spans 17 amino acids. The V end was cut by 4 bases, the J end by 2 bases, with 21 bases between. Original data processing: Scientists estimated how many nucleated cells there were by amplifying reference gene primers. The protocol was immunoSEQ multiplex PCR, while the TCRdb copy is restricted to in-frame clones and leaves out a portion. V and J calls and clone size come straight from that table; D and trimming were deduced from the DNA. Found here are a few hundred thousand clones, around 89% of them singletons; the top ten hold around 0.84%.

Sequencing input: peripheral blood. The receptor was derived from a man aged 30-40 years with acute or convalescent COVID-19. The chain is built from TRBV4-2 and TRBJ2-7; D is unclear. The CDR3 coding sequence is TGTGCCAGCAGCCCACAAGAGAGGAGCCATACCCCCTACGAGCAGTACTTC. Translation: CASSPQERSHTPYEQYF.